The present entry profiles one T cell receptor (beta chain) with its context. This clonotype has ten or more counts. What antigen it recognizes has not been identified. Per-base quality was not reported, and no clone a single base away is much larger than it. Graves' hyperthyroidism was defined as stable when no progression to ophthalmopathy occurred over 18 months of follow-up. Hyperthyroidism patients were newly diagnosed, with disease duration under 2 months, and aged 18 to 65 years. The study excluded patients with uncontrolled infections, other autoimmune diseases, pregnancy or lactation. Clinical symptoms, serum thyroxine and TRAb, thyroid ultrasound, and orbital computed tomography formed the basis for the diagnoses. Ficoll-Paque density gradient centrifugation was used to isolate PBMCs from about 10 ml of fresh peripheral blood. Total RNA was extracted using Trizol reagent, and RNA quality was assessed on an Agilent 2100 Bioanalyzer.

This record comes from a study of T cells in Graves' hyperthyroidism and ophthalmopathy (dated by TCRdb to between 2018 and 2020). Background for the entire study: Peripheral blood was sampled at the time of initial diagnosis, prior to any treatment. To identify distinguishing TCR V-J signatures, a discovery cohort of about a hundred patients was used, comprising 40 to 45 with Graves' ophthalmopathy and around 60 with stable Graves' hyperthyroidism. Prospective prediction of ophthalmopathy was tested in an independent validation cohort of approximately 19 hyperthyroidism patients and 17 patients who later progressed to ophthalmopathy. The approximately 90 discovery patients were randomly split 7:3 into training and test sets. Thyroid tissue and blood T-cell repertoires from about six Graves' hyperthyroidism patients were also compared in the study. Following sampling, methimazole starting at 30 mg daily was given to hyperthyroidism patients, and high-dose intravenous methylprednisolone was given to ophthalmopathy patients. The paper reports TCR Vbeta CDR3 sequencing of roughly 140 peripheral blood samples: 40 to 45 ophthalmopathy, roughly 80 hyperthyroidism and roughly 17 progressor patients. The paper as a whole reports these results and caveats: Most expanded thyroid clonotypes (frequency above 0.001) were also detected in blood, suggesting blood repertoires may reflect thyroid immune responses. During validation, the model predicted progression to ophthalmopathy a median of around 7 months ahead of onset, with more than 55% sensitivity and 72% to 85% specificity. No statistical method was used to fix the sample size in advance, and group allocation was not hidden from the investigators. Ophthalmopathy was separated from stable hyperthyroidism by a 13 V-J signature model, with 87.88% sensitivity and roughly 81% specificity obtained in cross-validation and 80%/75% obtained in testing.

Including the terminal cysteine and phenylalanine, the CDR3 comprises 15 residues. The read is trimmed to its CDR3 DNA, 45 bases read in frame from base 1. V ends up 4 bases short and J 7 bases short, with an unmatched junction base count of 6. The germline V gene supplies CDR1 SGHVS and CDR2 FNYEAQ. Amplification of TCR beta CDR3 regions was carried out from RNA transcripts. For the first round of RT-PCR on the TCR CDR3, the HTBI primer set was used together with the Qiagen OneStep RT-PCR kit. A second multiplex PCR round built the libraries, followed by size selection and purification. The libraries were sequenced on an Illumina HiSeq2000 using paired-end 100 bp reads. The study's processing was this. Raw data were processed with SOAPnuke, discarding reads with adapters, uncalled bases, mean Phred below 15, or no exact constant-primer or identifier match. High-quality paired reads were merged using COPE v1.2.5, and each unique nucleotide sequence was defined as a clonotype. Clonotypes were aligned to IMGT TRBV, TRBD and TRBJ reference segments using MiTCR v1.1. Only V-J combinations with frequency above 0.0001, covering 99% to 99.2% of repertoires, were analysed. The TCS score was defined as the ratio of F50 (clonal expansion) to E x V (chaos), calculated using BLOSUM62-based TCRdist between CDR3 peptides within each V-J. Welch's t-statistics and random forest reduced 500 to 650 V-J features to 13, which were used in a naive Bayes classifier (R e1071). The public reads were run again by TCRdb, first through fastp at Q25 and then through MiXCR, and only productive beta chains were kept. Rows matching on CDR3 protein sequence are summarized as one entry with the most common DNA and genes. TCRdb, rather than the study authors, made the V and J calls. The sample contains hundreds of thousands of distinct CDR3 sequences, 14% of them found a single time. The ten largest clones add up to roughly 10% of the sample.

The TCR comes from a woman younger than 35 with Graves' hyperthyroidism. Sequencing input: blood. The rearrangement joined TRBV7-6 to TRBJ1-6, with 8 bases aligning to TRBD1. The CDR3 region: CASSSGQGGNSPLHF. The DNA sequence is TGTGCCAGCAGCTCTGGACAGGGTGGCAATTCACCCCTCCACTTT.